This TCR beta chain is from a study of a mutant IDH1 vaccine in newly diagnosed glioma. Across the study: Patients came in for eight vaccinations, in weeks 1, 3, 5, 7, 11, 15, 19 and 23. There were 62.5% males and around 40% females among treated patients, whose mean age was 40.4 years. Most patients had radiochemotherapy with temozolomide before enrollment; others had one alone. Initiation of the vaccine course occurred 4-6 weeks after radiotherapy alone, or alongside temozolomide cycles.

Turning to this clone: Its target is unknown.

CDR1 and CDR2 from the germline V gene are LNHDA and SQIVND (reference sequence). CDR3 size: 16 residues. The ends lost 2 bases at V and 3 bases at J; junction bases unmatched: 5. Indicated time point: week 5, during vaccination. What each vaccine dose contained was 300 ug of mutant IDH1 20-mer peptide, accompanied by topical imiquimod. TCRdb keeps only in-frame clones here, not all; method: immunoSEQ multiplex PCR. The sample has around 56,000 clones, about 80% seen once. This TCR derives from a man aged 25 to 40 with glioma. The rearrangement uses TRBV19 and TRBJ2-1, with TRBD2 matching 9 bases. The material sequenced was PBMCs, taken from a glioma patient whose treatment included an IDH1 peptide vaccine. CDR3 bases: TGTGCCAGTAGTATAAGAGGAGCGGGGGGCTACAATGAGCAGTTCTTC. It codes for CASSIRGAGGYNEQFF.